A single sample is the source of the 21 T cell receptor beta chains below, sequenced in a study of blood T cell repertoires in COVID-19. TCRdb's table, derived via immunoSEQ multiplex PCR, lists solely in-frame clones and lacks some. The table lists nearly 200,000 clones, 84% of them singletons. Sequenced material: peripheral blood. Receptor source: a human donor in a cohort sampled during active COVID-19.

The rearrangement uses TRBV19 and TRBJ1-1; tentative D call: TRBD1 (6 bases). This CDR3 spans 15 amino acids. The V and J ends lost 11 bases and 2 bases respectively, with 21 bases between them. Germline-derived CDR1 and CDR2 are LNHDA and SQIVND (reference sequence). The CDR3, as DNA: TGTGCCTCTCAACTTCCGACAGGTGTAAACACTGAAGCTTTCTTT. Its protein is CASQLPTGVNTEAFF.

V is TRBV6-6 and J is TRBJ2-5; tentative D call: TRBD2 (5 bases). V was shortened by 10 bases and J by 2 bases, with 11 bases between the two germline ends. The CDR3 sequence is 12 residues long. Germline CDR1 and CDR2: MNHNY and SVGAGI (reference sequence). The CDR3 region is CATRGYQETQYF. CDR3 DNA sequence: TGTGCCACACGGGGTTATCAAGAGACCCAGTACTTC.

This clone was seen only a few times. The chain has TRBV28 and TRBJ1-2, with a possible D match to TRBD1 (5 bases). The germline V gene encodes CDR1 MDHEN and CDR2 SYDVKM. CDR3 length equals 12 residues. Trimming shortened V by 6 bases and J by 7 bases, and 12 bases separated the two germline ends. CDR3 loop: CASRGRWTGYTF. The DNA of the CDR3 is TGTGCCAGCAGGGGGCGATGGACTGGCTACACCTTC.

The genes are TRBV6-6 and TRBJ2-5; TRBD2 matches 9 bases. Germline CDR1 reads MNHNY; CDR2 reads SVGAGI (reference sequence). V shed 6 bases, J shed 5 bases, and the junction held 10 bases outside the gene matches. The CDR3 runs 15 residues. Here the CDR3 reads CASRPRAGGGETQYF. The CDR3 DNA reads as TGTGCCAGCAGGCCTCGAGCGGGAGGAGGGGAGACCCAGTACTTC.

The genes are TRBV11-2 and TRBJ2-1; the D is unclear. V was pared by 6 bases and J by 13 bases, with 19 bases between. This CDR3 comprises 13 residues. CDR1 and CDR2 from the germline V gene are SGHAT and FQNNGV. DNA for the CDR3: TGTGCCAGCAGAATGCGTGCGACAACGACCCAGTTCTTC. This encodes CASRMRATTTQFF.

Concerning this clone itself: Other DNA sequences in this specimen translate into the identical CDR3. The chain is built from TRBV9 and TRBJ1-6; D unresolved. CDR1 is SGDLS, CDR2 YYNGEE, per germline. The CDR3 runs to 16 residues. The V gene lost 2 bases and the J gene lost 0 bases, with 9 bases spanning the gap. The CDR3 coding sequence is TGTGCCAGCAGCGTGACACCGAGCTCCTATAATTCACCCCTCCACTTT. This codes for CASSVTPSSYNSPLHF.

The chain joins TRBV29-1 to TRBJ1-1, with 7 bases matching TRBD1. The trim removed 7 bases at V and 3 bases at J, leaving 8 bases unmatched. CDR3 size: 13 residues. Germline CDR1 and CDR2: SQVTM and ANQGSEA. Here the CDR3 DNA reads TGCAGCGCACTAACAGGGGCTTACACTGAAGCTTTCTTT. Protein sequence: CSALTGAYTEAFF.

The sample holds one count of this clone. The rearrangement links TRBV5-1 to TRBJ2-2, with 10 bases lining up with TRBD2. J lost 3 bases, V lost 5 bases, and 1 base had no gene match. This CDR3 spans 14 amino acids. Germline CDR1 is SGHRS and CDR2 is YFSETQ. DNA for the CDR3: TGCGCCAGCAGAGGGACTAGCGACACCGGGGAGCTGTTTTTT. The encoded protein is CASRGTSDTGELFF.

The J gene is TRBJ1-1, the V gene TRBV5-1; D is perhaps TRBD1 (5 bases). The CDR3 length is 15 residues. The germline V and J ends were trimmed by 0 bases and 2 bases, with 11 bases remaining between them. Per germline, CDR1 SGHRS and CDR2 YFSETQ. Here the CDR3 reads CASSLEWGGNTEAFF. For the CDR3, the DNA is TGCGCCAGCAGCTTGGAGTGGGGGGGAAACACTGAAGCTTTCTTT.

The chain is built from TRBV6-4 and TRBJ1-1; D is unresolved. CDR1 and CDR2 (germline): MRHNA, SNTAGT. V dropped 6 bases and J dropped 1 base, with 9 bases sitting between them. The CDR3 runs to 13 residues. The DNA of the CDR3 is TGTGCCAGCAGCGCGGGGAGGAACACTGAAGCTTTCTTT. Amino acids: CASSAGRNTEAFF.

The chain's CDR3 is CASSVGRDSYEQYF. CDR3 coding DNA: TGTGCCAGCAGCGTAGGCCGGGACTCCTACGAGCAGTACTTC. The rearrangement joins TRBV9 to TRBJ2-7; D is perhaps TRBD2 (5 bases). The ends were cut back, 0 bases at V and 0 bases at J, with 7 bases in the middle. Germline V gene lookup returns CDR1 SGDLS and CDR2 YYNGEE. The CDR3 has 14 residues.

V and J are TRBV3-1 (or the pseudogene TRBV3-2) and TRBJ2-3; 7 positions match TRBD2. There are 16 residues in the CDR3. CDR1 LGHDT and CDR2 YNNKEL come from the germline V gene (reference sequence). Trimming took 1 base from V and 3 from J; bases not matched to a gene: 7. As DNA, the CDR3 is TGTGCCAGCAGCCAAGTTACACGCGGGGGAACAGATACGCAGTATTTT. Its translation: CASSQVTRGGTDTQYF.

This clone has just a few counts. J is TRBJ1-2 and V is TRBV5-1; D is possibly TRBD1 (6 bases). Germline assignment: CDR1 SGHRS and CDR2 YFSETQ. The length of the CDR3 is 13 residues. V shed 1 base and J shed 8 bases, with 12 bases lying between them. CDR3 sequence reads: CASSLMDSQGYTF. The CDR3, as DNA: TGCGCCAGCAGCTTGATGGACAGTCAGGGCTACACCTTC. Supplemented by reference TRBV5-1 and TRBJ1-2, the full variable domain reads KAGVTQTPRYLIKTRGQQVTLSCSPISGHRSVSWYQQTPGQGLQFLFEYFSETQRNKGNFPGRFSGRQFSNSRSEMNVSTLELGDSALYLCASSLMDSQGYTFGSGTRLTVV.

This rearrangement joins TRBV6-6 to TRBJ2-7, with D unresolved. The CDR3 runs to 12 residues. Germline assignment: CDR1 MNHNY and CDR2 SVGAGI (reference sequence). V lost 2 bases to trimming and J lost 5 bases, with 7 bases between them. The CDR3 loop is CASSYPDNEQYF. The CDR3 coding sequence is TGTGCCAGCAGTTACCCCGACAACGAGCAGTACTTC.

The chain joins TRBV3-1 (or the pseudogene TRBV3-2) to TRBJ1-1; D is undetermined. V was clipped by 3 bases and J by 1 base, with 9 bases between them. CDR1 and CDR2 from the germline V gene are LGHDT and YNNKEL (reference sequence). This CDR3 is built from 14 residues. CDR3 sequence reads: CASSHYPSNTEAFF. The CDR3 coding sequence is TGTGCCAGCAGCCATTATCCTTCGAACACTGAAGCTTTCTTT.

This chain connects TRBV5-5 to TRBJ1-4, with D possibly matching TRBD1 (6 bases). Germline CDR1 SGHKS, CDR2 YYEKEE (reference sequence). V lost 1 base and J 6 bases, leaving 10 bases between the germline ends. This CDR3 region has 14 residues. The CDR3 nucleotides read TGTGCCAGCAGCTTGCAGGGGAATTATGAAAAACTGTTTTTT. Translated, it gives CASSLQGNYEKLFF.

The CDR3 coding sequence is TGTGCCAGCAGCAGATTAGTTCGGAGGGAGTTTACCGGGGAGCTGTTTTTT. Its protein product is CASSRLVRREFTGELFF. This chain joins TRBV5-4 and TRBJ2-2, with D possibly matching TRBD2 (6 bases). CDR1 and CDR2 (germline): SGHNT, YYREEE (reference sequence). This CDR3 is built from 17 residues. The V gene lost 4 bases and the J gene lost 5 bases, with 21 bases spanning the gap.

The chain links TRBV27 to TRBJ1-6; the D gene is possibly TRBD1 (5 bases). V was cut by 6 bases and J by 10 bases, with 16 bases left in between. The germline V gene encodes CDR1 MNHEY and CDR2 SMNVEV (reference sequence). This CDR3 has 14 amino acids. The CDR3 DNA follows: TGTGCCAGCAGCGGCGGGACGGGGGGATCACCCCTCCACTTT. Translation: CASSGGTGGSPLHF.

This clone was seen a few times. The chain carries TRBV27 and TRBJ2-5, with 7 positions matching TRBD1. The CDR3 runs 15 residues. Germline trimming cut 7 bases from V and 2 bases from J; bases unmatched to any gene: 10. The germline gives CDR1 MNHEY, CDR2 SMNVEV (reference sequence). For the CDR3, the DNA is TGTGCCAGCACCCTATATAGGGGACAGCAAGAGACCCAGTACTTC. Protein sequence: CASTLYRGQQETQYF.

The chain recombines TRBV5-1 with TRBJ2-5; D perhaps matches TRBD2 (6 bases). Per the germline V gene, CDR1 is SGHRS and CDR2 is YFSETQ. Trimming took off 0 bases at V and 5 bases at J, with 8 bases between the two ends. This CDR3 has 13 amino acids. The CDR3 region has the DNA TGCGCCAGCAGCTTGGGCGGGACCGAGACCCAGTACTTC. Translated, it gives CASSLGGTETQYF.

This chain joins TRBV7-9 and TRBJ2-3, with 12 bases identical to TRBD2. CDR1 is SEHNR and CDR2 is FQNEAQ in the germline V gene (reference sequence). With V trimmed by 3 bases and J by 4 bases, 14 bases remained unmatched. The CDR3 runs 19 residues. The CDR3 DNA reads TGTGCCAGCAGCTTGTTATTGACTAGCGGGAGCTTTAAAGCAGATACGCAGTATTTT. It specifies CASSLLLTSGSFKADTQYF.